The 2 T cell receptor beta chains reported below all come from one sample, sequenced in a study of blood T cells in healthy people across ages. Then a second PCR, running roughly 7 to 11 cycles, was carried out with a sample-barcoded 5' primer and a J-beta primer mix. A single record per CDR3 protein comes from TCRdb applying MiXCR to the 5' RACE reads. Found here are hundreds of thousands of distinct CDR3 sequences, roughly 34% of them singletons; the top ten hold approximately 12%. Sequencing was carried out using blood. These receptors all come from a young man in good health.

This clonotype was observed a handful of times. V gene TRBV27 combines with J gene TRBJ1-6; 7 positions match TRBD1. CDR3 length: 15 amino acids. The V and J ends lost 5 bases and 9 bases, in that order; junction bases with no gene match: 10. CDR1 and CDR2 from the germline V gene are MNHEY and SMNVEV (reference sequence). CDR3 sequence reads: CASSRLTGRFSPLHF. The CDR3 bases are TGTGCCAGCAGTAGGCTGACAGGGAGATTTTCACCCCTCCACTTT.

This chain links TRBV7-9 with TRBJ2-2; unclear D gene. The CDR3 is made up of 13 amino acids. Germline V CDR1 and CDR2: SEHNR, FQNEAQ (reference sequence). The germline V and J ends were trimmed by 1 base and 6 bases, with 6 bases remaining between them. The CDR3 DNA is TGTGCCAGCAGCTTAGAAGCACCCGGGGAGCTGTTTTTT. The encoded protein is CASSLEAPGELFF.